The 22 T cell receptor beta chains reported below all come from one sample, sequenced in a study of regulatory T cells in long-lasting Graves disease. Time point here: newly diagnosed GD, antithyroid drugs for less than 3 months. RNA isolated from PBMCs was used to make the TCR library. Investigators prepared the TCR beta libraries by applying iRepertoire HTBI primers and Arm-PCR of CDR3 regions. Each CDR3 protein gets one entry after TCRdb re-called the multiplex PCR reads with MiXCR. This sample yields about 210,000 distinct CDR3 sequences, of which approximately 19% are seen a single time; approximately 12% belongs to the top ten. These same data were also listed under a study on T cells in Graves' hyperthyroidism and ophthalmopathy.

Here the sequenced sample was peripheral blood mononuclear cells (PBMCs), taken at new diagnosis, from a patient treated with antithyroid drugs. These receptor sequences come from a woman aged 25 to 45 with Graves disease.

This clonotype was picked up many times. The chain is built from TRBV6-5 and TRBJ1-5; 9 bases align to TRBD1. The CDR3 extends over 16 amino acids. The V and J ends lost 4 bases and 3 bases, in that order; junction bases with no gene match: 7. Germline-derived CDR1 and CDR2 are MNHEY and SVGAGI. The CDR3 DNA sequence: TGTGCCAGCAGTTCCCGAACAGGGGGCCTCAATCAGCCCCAGCATTTT. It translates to CASSSRTGGLNQPQHF.

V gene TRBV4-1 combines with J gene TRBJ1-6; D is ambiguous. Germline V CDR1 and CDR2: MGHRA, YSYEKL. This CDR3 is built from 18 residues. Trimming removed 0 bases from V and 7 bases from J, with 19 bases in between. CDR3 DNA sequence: TGCGCCAGCAGCCAAGATATGATCGGCTACAGTGGCAATTCACCCCTCCACTTT. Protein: CASSQDMIGYSGNSPLHF.

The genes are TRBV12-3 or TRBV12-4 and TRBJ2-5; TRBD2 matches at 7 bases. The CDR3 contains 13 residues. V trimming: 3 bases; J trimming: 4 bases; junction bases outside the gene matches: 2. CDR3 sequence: CASSFGGRETQYF. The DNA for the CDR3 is TGTGCCAGCAGTTTTGGCGGGAGAGAGACCCAGTACTTC.

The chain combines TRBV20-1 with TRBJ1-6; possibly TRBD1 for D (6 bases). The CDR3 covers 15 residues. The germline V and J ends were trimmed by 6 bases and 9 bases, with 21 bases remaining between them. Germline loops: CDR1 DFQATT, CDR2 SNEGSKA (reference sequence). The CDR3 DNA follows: TGCAGTGCCGCGCCCCCGGGCAGGGGAAGTTCACCCCTCCACTTT. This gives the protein CSAAPPGRGSSPLHF.

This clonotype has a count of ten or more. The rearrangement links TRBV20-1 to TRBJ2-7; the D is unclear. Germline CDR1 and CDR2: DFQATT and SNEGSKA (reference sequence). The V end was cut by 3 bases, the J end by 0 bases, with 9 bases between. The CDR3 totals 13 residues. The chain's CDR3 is CSARSWDSYEQYF. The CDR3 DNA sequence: TGCAGTGCTAGGAGTTGGGACTCCTACGAGCAGTACTTC.

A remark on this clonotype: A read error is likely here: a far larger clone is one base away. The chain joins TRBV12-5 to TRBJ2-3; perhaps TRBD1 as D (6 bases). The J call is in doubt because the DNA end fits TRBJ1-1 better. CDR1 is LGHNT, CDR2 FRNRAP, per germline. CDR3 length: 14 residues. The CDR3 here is CANGLSGGWTEAFF. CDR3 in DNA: TGTGCTAATGGGTTATCGGGGGGCTGGACTGAAGCTTTCTTT.

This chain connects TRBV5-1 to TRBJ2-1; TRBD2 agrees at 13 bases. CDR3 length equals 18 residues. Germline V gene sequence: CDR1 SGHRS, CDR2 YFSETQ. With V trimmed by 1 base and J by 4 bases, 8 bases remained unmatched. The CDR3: CASSLILAGGPGYNEQFF. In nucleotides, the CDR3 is TGCGCCAGCAGCTTGATACTAGCGGGAGGGCCTGGGTACAATGAGCAGTTCTTC.

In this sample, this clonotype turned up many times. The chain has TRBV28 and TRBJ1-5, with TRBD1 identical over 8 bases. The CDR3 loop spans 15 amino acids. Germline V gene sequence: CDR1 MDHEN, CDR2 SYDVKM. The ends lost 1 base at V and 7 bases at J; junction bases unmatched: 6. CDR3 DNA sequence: TGTGCCAGCAGTTTATTGTCCACAGGGGGACAGCCCCAGCATTTT. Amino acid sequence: CASSLLSTGGQPQHF.

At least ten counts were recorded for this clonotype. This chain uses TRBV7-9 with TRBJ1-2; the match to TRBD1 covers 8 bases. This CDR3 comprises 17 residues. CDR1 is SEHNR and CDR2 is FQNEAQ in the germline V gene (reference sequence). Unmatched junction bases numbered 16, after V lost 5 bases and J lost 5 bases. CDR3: CASSLDIGRGRKYGYTF. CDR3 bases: TGTGCCAGCAGCCTGGATATCGGCAGGGGGCGGAAGTATGGCTACACCTTC.

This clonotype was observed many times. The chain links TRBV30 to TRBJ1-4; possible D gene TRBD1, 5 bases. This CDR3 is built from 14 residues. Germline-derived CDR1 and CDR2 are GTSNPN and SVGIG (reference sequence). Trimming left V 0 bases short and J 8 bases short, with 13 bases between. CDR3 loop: CAWSVGQGDEKLFF. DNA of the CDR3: TGTGCCTGGAGTGTGGGGCAGGGAGACGAAAAACTGTTTTTT.

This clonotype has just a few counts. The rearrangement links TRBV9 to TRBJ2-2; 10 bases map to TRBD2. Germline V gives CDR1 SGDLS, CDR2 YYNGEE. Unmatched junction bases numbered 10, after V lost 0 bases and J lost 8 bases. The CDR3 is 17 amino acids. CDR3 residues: CASSVDQAGGPLGELFF. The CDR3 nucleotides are TGTGCCAGCAGCGTAGATCAAGCGGGAGGGCCTTTGGGGGAGCTGTTTTTT.

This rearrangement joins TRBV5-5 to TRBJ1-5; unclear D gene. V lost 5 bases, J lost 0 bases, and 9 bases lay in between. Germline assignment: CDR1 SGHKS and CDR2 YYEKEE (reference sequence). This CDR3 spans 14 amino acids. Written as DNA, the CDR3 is TGTGCCAGCAGTCCAGAACATAGCAATCAGCCCCAGCATTTT. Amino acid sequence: CASSPEHSNQPQHF.

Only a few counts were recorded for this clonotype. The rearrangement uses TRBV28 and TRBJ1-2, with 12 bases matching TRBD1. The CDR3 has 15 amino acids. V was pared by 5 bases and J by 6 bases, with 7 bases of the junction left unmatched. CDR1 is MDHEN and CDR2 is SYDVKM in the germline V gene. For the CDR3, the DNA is TGTGCCAGCAGTGGTACCGGGACAGGGGGCGATGGCTACACCTTC. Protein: CASSGTGTGGDGYTF.

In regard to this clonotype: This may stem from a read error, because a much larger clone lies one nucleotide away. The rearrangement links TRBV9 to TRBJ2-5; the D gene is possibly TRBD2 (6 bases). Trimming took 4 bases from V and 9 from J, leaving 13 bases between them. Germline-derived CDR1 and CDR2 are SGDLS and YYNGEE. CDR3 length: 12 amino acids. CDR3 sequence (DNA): TGTGCCAGCAGCTGGAGAGGGGAGGCCCAGTACTTC. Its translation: CASSWRGEAQYF.

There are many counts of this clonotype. The CDR3 nucleotides read TGTGCCAGCAGTGAGTTCTCGGGAGTGGATGGGGAGCTGTTTTTT. This sequence encodes CASSEFSGVDGELFF. The rearrangement uses TRBV6-1 and TRBJ2-2; D is possibly TRBD2 (6 bases). The germline CDR1 and CDR2 sequences are MNHNS and SASEGT. The CDR3 length is 15 residues. V was trimmed by 3 bases and J by 8 bases, leaving 16 bases between them.

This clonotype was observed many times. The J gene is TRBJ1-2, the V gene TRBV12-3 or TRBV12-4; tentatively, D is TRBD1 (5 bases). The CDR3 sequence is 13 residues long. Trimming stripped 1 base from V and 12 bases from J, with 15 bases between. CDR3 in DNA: TGTGCCAGCAGTTTAGGGGGCAGGGCTACCGACACCTTC. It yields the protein CASSLGGRATDTF.

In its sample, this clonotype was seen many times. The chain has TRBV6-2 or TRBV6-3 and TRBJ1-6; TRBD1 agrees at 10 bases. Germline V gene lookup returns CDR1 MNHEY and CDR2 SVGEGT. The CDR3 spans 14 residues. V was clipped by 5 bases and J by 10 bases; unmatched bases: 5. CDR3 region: CASSPDRGGSPLHF. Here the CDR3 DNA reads TGTGCCAGCAGTCCGGACAGGGGGGGATCACCCCTCCACTTT.

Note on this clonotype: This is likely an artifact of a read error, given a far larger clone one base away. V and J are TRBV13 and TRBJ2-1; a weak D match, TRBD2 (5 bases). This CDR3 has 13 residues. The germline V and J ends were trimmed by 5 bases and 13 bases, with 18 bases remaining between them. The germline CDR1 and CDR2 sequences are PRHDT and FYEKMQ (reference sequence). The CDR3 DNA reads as TGTGCCAGCAGCCCCTACCGGGGAGAGACCCAGTTCTTC. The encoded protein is CASSPYRGETQFF.

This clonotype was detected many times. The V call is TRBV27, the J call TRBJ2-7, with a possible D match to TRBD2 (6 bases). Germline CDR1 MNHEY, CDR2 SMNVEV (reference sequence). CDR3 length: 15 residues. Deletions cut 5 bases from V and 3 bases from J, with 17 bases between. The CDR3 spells CASSAGRGGGYEQYF. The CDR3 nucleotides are TGTGCCAGCAGTGCTGGGCGGGGAGGCGGCTACGAGCAGTACTTC.

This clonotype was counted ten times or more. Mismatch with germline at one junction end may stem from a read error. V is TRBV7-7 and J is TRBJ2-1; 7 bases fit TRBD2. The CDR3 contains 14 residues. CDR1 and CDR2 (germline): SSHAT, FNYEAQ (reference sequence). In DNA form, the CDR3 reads TGTGCTAGCAGCCCCTTCGGGGGGTACAATGAGCAGTTCTTC. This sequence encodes CASSPFGGYNEQFF.

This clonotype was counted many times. The CDR3 coding sequence is TGTGCCAGCAGCGCTGGCCGCGGGACTAGCGGCTACAATGAGCAGTTCTTC. Translated, it gives CASSAGRGTSGYNEQFF. The chain has TRBV11-2 and TRBJ2-1; 11 bases line up with TRBD2. V trimming: 5 bases; J trimming: 3 bases; junction bases outside the gene matches: 9. CDR1 is SGHAT, CDR2 FQNNGV, per germline. The CDR3 has 17 amino acids.

The CDR3 is CASSLAGAGADTQYF. In DNA, the CDR3 is TGTGCCAGCAGCTTAGCCGGAGCGGGAGCAGATACGCAGTATTTT. The chain uses TRBV11-2 and TRBJ2-3, with TRBD2 matching 8 bases. The germline V gene has CDR1 SGHAT and CDR2 FQNNGV. J was trimmed by 4 bases and V by 1 base; bases with no gene match: 4. This CDR3 comprises 15 residues.